This TCR beta chain comes out of a study of T cell responses to AZD1222 COVID-19 vaccine (dated by TCRdb to the early 2020s). Regarding the study in general: AZD1222 recipients whose second dose came at about 4 weeks and those whose second dose came at about 12 weeks were combined into one group, since spike-specific TCR depth and breadth did not differ between the two schedules. A total of 230 to 250 trial participants underwent TCR sequencing, of whom some 210 received two doses of AZD1222 and about 26 received two doses of the MenACWY control vaccine. Trial participants were enrolled into age subgroups of 18-55, 56-69 and 70-plus years, which contained about 150, 28 and 57 TCR-sequenced participants, respectively. Results and caveats for the whole study, not just this receptor: The vaccine-associated CD4 TCRs covered the entire spike protein, and the dominant responses fell in regions 160-218 and 743-854. In the small 56-69-year group, the increase in depth fell short of significance, most likely because of low power. Most participants were white British and females outnumbered males, and the authors suggested that clonal diversity may have been underestimated. Because no day 14 peak-response samples were available, repertoires were characterized only after the peak T cell response. Conclusions about previously exposed vaccinees are limited, since just five to seven AZD1222 recipients were seropositive for SARS-CoV-2 at baseline. Epitopes outside the regions mutated in the B.1.351 and B.1.1.7 variants were reportedly recognized by nearly half of the unique spike-specific TCRs. After two AZD1222 doses, spike-specific TCR breadth and depth were significantly higher than at day 0 and than in MenACWY recipients.

The CDR3 regions of human TCRbeta chains were analyzed by immunosequencing. The paper's data handling went like this. Repertoire TCRs were matched against a reference library of SARS-CoV-2-specific TCRs generated with the MIRA antigen-specificity platform. Breadth meant the fraction of unique TCRs that were SARS-CoV-2-associated, whereas depth meant the fraction of total T cells that were SARS-CoV-2-associated. Using the MIRA data, each spike-specific TCR was assigned both to the spike region to which the TCR was reactive and to a CD4 or CD8 class. Log10-transformed breadth and depth values were compared by one-way ANOVA with Sidak's multiple comparisons tests. Sourced from immuneACCESS, this table was stored by TCRdb with only in-frame sequences that have V and J called. A share of the clones is absent; for the studies checked, an unresolved V gene accounts for under half, and the remainder has no known explanation. That table furnishes V, J and clone size, whereas the DNA furnished D and trimming. This sample has tens of thousands of clones in its table, and approximately 90% of those were observed once. In total, the top ten clones hold roughly 29% of the sample.

This clone was picked up one time. Its antigen is currently not known. Within one base of it there is no much larger clone, and no base qualities were kept. Reading the label with the study, this specimen's time point is: baseline before first vaccination. Vaccinee samples were obtained from the UK trials COV001 and COV002, which included a single-blind randomized controlled phase 2/3 trial of AZD1222 (ChAdOx1 nCoV-19) in healthy adults. For TCRbeta chain sequencing, PBMC samples from trial participants were taken at day 0 and at day 28 after the second dose. The germline V and J ends show losses of 5 bases and 2 bases respectively, and no gene match explains 5 bases of the junction. CDR3 length: 14 amino acids, cysteine to phenylalanine. Only the CDR3 DNA stays, 42 bases, in frame from base 1. CDR1 is given as SGHTA and CDR2 as FQGNSA, both from the germline V gene.

The sample consisted of peripheral blood, taken on day 0 of AZD1222 vaccination. This sequence uses TRBV7-2 and TRBJ1-2; 7 of the junction bases match TRBD1. This sequence was found in an adult in good health. CDR3 reads: CASSLRQGNYGYTF. The nucleotide sequence reads TGTGCCAGCAGCCTAAGACAGGGCAACTATGGCTACACCTTC. The full variable domain, completed from the reference TRBV7-2 and TRBJ1-2 proteins outside the CDR3, reads GAGVSQSPSNKVTEKGKDVELRCDPISGHTALYWYRQSLGQGLEFLIYFQGNSAPDKSGLPSDRFSAERTGGSVSTLTIQRTQQEDSAVYLCASSLRQGNYGYTFGSGTRLTVV.